This entry describes one T cell receptor (beta chain). Its antigen is unidentified. This sample is drawn from a study of blood T cells in healthy people across ages. Study in general: About one barcoded beta molecule was captured per two T cells (by template switching).

Germline assignment: CDR1 SGHVS and CDR2 FQNEAQ. Trimming pared 8 bases from V and 2 bases from J, leaving 10 bases between. The CDR3 is 12 amino acids. The sample providers were healthy Caucasian people from Russia, aged about 6 to 95. Isolation recovered at least 7 million PBMCs from every sample. Sample-barcoded 5' priming and a J-beta primer mix drove a second PCR of roughly 6 to 12 cycles. One entry per CDR3 protein results from TCRdb running MiXCR on the 5' RACE reads. The table shows roughly 1,800,000 distinct CDR3 sequences, with approximately 50% occurring only once. Findings and caveats of the study: Researchers said unsorted PBMCs prevented a conclusive naive versus antigen-experienced comparison.

This clonotype was obtained from a woman aged 40 to 55 in good health. The chain carries TRBV7-8 and TRBJ2-7, with a possible D match to TRBD1 (5 bases). The sample taken for sequencing was blood. The CDR3 sequence is CASGRQTYEQYF. In DNA form, the CDR3 reads TGTGCCAGCGGTCGACAGACCTACGAGCAGTACTTC.